What follows are 5 T cell receptor beta chains derived from one specimen sequenced in a study of CD8 T cells in Susac syndrome (dated by TCRdb to between 2018 and 2020). The library came from the immunoSEQ multiplex PCR assay. RNA was extracted using the RNeasy kit, and roughly 0.5 to 1 microgram was reverse transcribed with random hexamers. TCRdb reanalyzed the raw reads on its own, using fastp at Q25 for trimming and MiXCR for clone calling, and kept in-frame beta chains. Each CDR3 protein appears once, grouped with its most common genes and DNA. In all, the sample holds approximately 140,000 distinct CDR3 sequences, and roughly 80% of those were seen once. Roughly 0.5% of the sample goes to the ten largest clones. The sequencing input was CD8+ T cells from PBMCs. These receptors were obtained from a human donor with multiple sclerosis.

This CDR3 is CATSELAGAYNEQFF. In nucleotides, the CDR3 is TGTGCCACCAGTGAACTAGCGGGAGCCTACAATGAGCAGTTCTTC. V usage is TRBV24-1 and J usage is TRBJ2-1; TRBD2 agrees at 11 bases. Germline CDR1 KGHDR, CDR2 SFDVKD. The CDR3 sequence is 15 residues long. V dropped 4 bases and J dropped 2; count of bases not matched to a gene: 0.

This clonotype was picked up a small number of times. The chain has TRBV6-2 or TRBV6-3 and TRBJ1-1; D remains unclear. The germline gives CDR1 MNHEY, CDR2 SVGEGT. The CDR3 length is 12 residues. Trimming pared 2 bases from V and 3 bases from J, leaving 4 bases between. The CDR3 sequence is CASSYGYTEAFF. The CDR3 nucleotides read TGTGCCAGCAGTTACGGCTACACTGAAGCTTTCTTT.

The J gene is TRBJ2-2, the V gene TRBV6-4, with D possibly being TRBD1 (7 bases). Germline V gene data show CDR1 as MRHNA and CDR2 as SNTAGT. This CDR3 is built from 17 residues. Trimming removed 0 bases at V and 4 bases at J, with 15 bases between. The CDR3 here is CASSDSNAGGFTGELFF. Here the CDR3 DNA reads TGTGCCAGCAGTGACTCGAACGCAGGGGGGTTCACCGGGGAGCTGTTTTTT.

The V and J genes are TRBV2 and TRBJ2-3; D gene uncertain. V lost 2 bases and J lost 3, with 6 bases in between. Germline V gene data show CDR1 as SNHLY and CDR2 as FYNNEI. The CDR3 loop spans 13 amino acids. The DNA for the CDR3 is TGTGCCAGCAGTGAACCCCTTACAGATACGCAGTATTTT. It specifies CASSEPLTDTQYF.

This rearrangement joins TRBV7-9 to TRBJ1-1; D gene ambiguous. In germline, CDR1 is SEHNR, CDR2 FQNEAQ (reference sequence). The CDR3 extends over 12 amino acids. The V and J ends lost 4 bases and 1 base respectively, with 4 bases between them. The CDR3 DNA is TGTGCCAGCAGCTCCTCGAACACTGAAGCTTTCTTT. This translates into CASSSSNTEAFF.